This T cell receptor (beta chain) was retrieved from a study of tumor-infiltrating lymphocytes in primary liver carcinoma. Overall study context: Male and female patients aged 30 to 69 years made up the cohort.

Trimming pared 2 bases from V and 7 bases from J, leaving 12 bases between. The CDR3 spans 14 residues. In germline, CDR1 is MNHNY, CDR2 SVGAGI (reference sequence). Broader study findings: The study used bulk unsorted samples and so did not compare CD4+ and CD8+ repertoires. Tumors and blood were compared for top-250-clone fraction, and tumors had the significantly higher value (p = 0.039).

Germline DNA was extracted too, while blood RNA derived from unsorted whole blood. TCR beta cDNA was prepared out of roughly 0.45 ug total RNA by means of a constant-region primer. Three nested multiplex PCR rounds, a slightly modified ARM-PCR, produced the libraries for TCR beta. The first two PCR rounds used TRBV1-TRBV30 primers with a Cbeta primer, around 10 cycles each. TCRdb reprocessed the multiplex PCR reads with MiXCR, giving one entry per CDR3 protein. This table holds 330,000 or so distinct CDR3 sequences, approximately 64% found once. There are many counts of this clonotype. The antigen remains unidentified.

The chain employs TRBV6-6 and TRBJ2-4; tentative D call: TRBD2 (6 bases). The specimen was peripheral blood. The TCR was taken from a man aged 40-49 years with primary liver carcinoma and hepatitis B virus infection. The CDR3 loop reads CASSYPGDVNIQYF. The CDR3 DNA follows: TGTGCCAGCAGTTACCCGGGGGACGTGAACATTCAGTACTTC.